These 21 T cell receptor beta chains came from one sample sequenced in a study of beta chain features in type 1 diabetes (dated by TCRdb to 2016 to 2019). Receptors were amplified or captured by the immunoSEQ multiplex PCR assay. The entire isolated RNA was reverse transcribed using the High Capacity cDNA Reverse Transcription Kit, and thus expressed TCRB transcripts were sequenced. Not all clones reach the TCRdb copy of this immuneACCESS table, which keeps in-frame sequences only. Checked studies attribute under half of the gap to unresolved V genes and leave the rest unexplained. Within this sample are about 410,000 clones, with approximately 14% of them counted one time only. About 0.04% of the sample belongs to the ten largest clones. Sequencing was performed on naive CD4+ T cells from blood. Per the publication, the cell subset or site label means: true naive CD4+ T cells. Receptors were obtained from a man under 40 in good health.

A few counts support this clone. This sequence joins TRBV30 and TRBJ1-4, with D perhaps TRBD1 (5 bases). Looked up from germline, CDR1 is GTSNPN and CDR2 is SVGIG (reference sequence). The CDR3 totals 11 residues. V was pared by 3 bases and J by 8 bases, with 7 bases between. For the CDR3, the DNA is TGTGCCTGGAGGGGGGACGAAAAACTGTTTTTT. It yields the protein CAWRGDEKLFF.

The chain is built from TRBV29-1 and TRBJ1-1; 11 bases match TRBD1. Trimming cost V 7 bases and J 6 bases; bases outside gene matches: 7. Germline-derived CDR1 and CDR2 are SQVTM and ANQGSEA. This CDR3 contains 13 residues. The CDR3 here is CSAAGQGVAEAFF. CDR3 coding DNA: TGCAGCGCCGCGGGACAGGGGGTTGCTGAAGCTTTCTTT.

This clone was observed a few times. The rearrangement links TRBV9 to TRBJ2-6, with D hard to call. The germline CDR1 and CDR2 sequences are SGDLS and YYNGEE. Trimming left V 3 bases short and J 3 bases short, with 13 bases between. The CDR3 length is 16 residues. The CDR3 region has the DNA TGTGCCAGCAGCGCACCTTGGGCGGATGGGGCCAACGTCCTGACTTTC. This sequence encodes CASSAPWADGANVLTF.

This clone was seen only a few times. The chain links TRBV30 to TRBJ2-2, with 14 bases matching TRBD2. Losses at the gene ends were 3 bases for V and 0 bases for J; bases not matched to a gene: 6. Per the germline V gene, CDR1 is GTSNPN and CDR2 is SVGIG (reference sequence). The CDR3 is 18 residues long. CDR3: CAWSRTSGRLSNTGELFF. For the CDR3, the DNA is TGTGCCTGGAGCCGGACTAGCGGGAGGTTATCGAACACCGGGGAGCTGTTTTTT.

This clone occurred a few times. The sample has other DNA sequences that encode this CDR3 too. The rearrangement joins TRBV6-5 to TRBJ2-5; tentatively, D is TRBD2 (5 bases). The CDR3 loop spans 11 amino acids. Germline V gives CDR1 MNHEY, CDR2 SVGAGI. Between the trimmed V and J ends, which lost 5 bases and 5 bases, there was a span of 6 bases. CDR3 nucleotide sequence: TGTGCCAGCAGTCGCGGGGAGACCCAGTACTTC. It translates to CASSRGETQYF.

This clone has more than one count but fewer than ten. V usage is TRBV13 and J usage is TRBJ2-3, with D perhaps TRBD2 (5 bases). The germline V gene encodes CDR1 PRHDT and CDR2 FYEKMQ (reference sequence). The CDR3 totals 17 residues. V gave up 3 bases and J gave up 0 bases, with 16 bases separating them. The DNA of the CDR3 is TGTGCCAGCAGCTTGAGGCGAGGGCGCTTCAGCACAGATACGCAGTATTTT. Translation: CASSLRRGRFSTDTQYF.

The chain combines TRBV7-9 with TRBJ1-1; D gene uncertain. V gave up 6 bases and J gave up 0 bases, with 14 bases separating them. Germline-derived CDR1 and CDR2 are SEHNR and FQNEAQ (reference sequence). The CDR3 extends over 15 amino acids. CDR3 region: CASSPARQMNTEAFF. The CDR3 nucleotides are TGTGCCAGCAGTCCCGCCCGCCAGATGAACACTGAAGCTTTCTTT.

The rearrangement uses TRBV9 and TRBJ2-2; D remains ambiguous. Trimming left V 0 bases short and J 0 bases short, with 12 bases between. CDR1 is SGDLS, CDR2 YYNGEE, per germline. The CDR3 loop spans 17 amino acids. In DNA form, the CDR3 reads TGTGCCAGCAGCGTAGCTACTGGGATCACGAACACCGGGGAGCTGTTTTTT. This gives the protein CASSVATGITNTGELFF.

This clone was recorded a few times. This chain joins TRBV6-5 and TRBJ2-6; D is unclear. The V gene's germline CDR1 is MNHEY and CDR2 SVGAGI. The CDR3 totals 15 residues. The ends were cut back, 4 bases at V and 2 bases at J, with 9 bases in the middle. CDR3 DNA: TGTGCCAGCAGTTCGCGGTTTACTGGGGCCAACGTCCTGACTTTC. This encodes CASSSRFTGANVLTF.

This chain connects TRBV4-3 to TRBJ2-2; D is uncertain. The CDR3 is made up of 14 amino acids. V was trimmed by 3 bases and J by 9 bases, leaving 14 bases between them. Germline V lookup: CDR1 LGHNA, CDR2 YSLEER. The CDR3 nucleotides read TGCGCCAGCAGCCATCTCGGACGAGACCGGGAGCTGTTTTTT. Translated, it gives CASSHLGRDRELFF.

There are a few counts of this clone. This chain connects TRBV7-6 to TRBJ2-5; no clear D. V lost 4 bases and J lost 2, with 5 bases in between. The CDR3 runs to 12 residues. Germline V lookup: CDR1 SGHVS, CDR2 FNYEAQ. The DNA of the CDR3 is TGTGCCAGCAGCTCAATGCAAGAGACCCAGTACTTC. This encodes CASSSMQETQYF.

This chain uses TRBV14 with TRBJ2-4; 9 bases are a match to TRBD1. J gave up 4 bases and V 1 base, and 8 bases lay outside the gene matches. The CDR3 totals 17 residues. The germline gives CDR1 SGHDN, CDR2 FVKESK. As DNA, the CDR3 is TGTGCCAGCAGCCAAGGCTCCGGGACAGGGAAGAAAAACATTCAGTACTTC. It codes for CASSQGSGTGKKNIQYF. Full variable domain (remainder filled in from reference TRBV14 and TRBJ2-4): EAGVTQFPSHSVIEKGQTVTLRCDPISGHDNLYWYRRVMGKEIKFLLHFVKESKQDESGMPNNRFLAERTGGTYSTLKVQPAELEDSGVYFCASSQGSGTGKKNIQYFGAGTRLSVL.

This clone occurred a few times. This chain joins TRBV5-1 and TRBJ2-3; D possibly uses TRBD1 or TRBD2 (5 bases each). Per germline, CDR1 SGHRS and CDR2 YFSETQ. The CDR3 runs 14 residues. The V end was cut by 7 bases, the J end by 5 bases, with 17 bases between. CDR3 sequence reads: CASGQGGRGDTQYF. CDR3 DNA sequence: TGCGCCAGCGGTCAGGGCGGACGGGGAGATACGCAGTATTTT.

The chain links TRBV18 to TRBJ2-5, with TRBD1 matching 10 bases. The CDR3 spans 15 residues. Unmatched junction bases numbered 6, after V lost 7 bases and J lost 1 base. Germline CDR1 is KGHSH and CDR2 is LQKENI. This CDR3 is CASFPDRGGQETQYF. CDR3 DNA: TGTGCCAGCTTCCCGGACAGGGGGGGCCAAGAGACCCAGTACTTC.

CDR3 sequence reads: CASSQDRGRTDLFF. The CDR3 DNA reads as TGCGCCAGCAGCCAAGATAGGGGCCGGACAGACTTGTTCTTC. The chain joins TRBV4-1 to TRBJ2-1; perhaps TRBD1 as D (6 bases). The germline gives CDR1 MGHRA, CDR2 YSYEKL. The CDR3 runs 14 residues. Trimming pared 0 bases from V and 15 bases from J, leaving 18 bases between.

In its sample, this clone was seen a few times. In nucleotides, the CDR3 is TGTGCCAGCAGCCAAGTTACGTCGAAGCTATGGACCTACGAGCAGTACTTC. Its protein is CASSQVTSKLWTYEQYF. The chain recombines TRBV14 with TRBJ2-7; unclear D gene. Germline lookup yields CDR1 SGHDN and CDR2 FVKESK. The CDR3 runs 17 residues. Trimming took off 1 base at V and 2 bases at J, with 18 bases between the two ends. The full variable domain, its missing parts supplied by reference TRBV14 and TRBJ2-7, is EAGVTQFPSHSVIEKGQTVTLRCDPISGHDNLYWYRRVMGKEIKFLLHFVKESKQDESGMPNNRFLAERTGGTYSTLKVQPAELEDSGVYFCASSQVTSKLWTYEQYFGPGTRLTVT.

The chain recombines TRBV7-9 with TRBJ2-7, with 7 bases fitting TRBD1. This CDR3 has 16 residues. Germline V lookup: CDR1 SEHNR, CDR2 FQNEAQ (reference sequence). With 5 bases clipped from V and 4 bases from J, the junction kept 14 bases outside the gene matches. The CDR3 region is CASSLPDGTVSYEQYF. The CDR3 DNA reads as TGTGCCAGCAGCCTGCCCGACGGGACAGTGTCATACGAGCAGTACTTC.

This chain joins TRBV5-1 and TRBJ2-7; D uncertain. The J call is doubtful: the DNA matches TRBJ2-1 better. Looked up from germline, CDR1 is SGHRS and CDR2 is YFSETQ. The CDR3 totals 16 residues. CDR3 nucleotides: TGCGCCAGCAGCTTGTCTGAGTGGAGCTCCTACAATGAGCAGTTCTTC. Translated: CASSLSEWSSYNEQFF.

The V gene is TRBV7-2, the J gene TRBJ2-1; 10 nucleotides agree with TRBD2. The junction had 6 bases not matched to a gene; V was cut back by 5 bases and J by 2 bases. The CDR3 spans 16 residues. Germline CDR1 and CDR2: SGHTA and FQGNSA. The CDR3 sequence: CASSPQTSGPYNEQFF. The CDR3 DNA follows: TGTGCCAGCAGCCCTCAGACTAGCGGGCCCTACAATGAGCAGTTCTTC.

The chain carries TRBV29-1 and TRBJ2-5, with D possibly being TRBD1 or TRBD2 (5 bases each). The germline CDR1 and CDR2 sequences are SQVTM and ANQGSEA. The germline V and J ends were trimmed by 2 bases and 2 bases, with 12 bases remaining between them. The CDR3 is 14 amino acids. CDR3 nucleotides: TGCAGCGTTGAACCGGGGCACCCTCAAGAGACCCAGTACTTC. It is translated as CSVEPGHPQETQYF.

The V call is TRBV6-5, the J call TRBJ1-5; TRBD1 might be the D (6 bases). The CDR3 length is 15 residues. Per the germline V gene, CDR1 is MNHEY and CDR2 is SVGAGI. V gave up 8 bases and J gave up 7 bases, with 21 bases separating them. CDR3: CASWGHRVSRQPQHF. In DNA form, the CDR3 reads TGTGCCAGCTGGGGGCACAGGGTGTCCCGACAGCCCCAGCATTTT.